Relative to its sample, the clone carrying this T cell receptor (beta chain) is medium-sized (0.01 to 0.1%). Its antigen is not known. This specimen comes from a study of T cell repertoires in aging, cancer and after chemotherapy. V lost 0 bases and J lost 4; bases outside the gene matches: 10. Germline V gives CDR1 KGHSH, CDR2 LQKENI. The CDR3 sequence is 18 residues long. Study results and caveats: In hematological cancer patients, infiltrated lymphoid organs may have impaired thymic emigration or peripheral T cell expansion. Loss of evenness, beyond lost richness, contributed to age-related TCR diversity decline in cancer patients. Rebound thymic output was suggested by rising median generation probability during chemotherapy in each cancer cohort.

Rearranged V-D-J TRB sequences were amplified with a mixed TRB-A/B primer pool. TCRdb recomputed calls from the multiplex PCR reads with MiXCR, one row per CDR3 protein. The sample holds roughly 6,200 distinct CDR3 sequences, around 30% seen once. Peripheral blood genomic DNA, not sorted cells or RNA, was the template. This TCR was sampled from a human donor with a blood cancer. The sample consisted of blood. The chain couples TRBV18 to TRBJ2-1; 9 nucleotides align to TRBD2. The CDR3 protein is CASSPPSGLAGGYNEQFF. The CDR3 DNA is TGTGCCAGCTCACCACCGTCGGGGCTGGCGGGAGGGTACAATGAGCAGTTCTTC.